The clone carrying this T cell receptor (beta chain) was counted many times. The antigen remains undetermined. These data come from a study of T cells after yellow fever vaccination. Findings of the study overall: When the response was secondary, it was weaker but reached its peak faster, day 5 versus 15.

TCRdb re-analysed the 5' RACE reads in MiXCR, keeping a single row per CDR3 protein. The sample lists roughly 120,000 distinct CDR3 sequences, 6.5% to 8% occurring once. The CDR3 extends over 13 amino acids. Trimming took off 4 bases at V and 4 bases at J, with 11 bases between the two ends. The germline V gene encodes CDR1 SGHDT and CDR2 YYEEEE. This receptor was taken from a man between 18 and 29 years old who received the YFV17D yellow fever vaccine. V and J are TRBV5-6 and TRBJ2-5, with D perhaps matching TRBD2 (6 bases). This specimen was CD4+ T cells sorted from PBMCs, taken roughly 10 days after the first yellow fever vaccination. In nucleotides, the CDR3 is TGTGCCAGCAGCATGACTAGTATAGAGACCCAGTACTTC. It translates to CASSMTSIETQYF.